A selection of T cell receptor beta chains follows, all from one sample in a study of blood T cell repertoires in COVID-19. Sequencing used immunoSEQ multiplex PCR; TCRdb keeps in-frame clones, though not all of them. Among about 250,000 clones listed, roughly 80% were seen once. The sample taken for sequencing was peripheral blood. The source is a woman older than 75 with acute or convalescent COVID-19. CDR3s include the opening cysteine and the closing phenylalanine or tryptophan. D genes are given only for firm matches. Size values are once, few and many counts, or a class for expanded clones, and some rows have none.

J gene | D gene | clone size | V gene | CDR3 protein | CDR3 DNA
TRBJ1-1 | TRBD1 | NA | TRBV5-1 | CASSFRGLENTEAFF | TGCGCCAGCAGCTTCAGGGGGCTAGAGAACACTGAAGCTTTCTTT
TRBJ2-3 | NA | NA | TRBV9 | CASSALIPTDTQYF | TGTGCCAGCAGCGCCCTAATCCCCACAGATACGCAGTATTTT
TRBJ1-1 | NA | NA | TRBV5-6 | CASRRKGREDTEAFF | TGTGCCAGCAGGCGTAAAGGCAGGGAGGACACTGAAGCTTTCTTT
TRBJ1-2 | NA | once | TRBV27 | CASSSSGFGYTF | TGTGCCAGCAGTTCGTCAGGGTTTGGCTACACCTTC
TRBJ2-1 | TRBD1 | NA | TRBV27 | CASRLTGGKGNEQFF | TGTGCCAGCAGGTTAACAGGGGGGAAGGGTAATGAGCAGTTCTTC
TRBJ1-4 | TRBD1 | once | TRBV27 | CASSFSGTGGDEKLFF | TGTGCCAGCAGTTTTAGCGGGACAGGGGGGGATGAAAAACTGTTTTTT
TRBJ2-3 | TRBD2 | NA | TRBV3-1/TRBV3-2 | CASSQRGRVGTDTQYF | TGTGCCAGCAGCCAACGCGGGAGAGTTGGCACAGATACGCAGTATTTT
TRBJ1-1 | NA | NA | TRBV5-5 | CASSYEGGFNTEAFF | TGTGCCAGCAGCTATGAAGGGGGTTTCAACACTGAAGCTTTCTTT
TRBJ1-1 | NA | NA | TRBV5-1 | CASSPSSSPPEAFF | TGCGCCAGCAGCCCCTCTAGTTCCCCCCCTGAAGCTTTCTTT
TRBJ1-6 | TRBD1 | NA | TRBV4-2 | CASSQEYGQGFSTYNSPLHF | TGTGCCAGCAGCCAAGAATACGGACAGGGGTTTAGTACCTATAATTCACCCCTCCACTTT
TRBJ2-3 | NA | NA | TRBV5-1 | CASSLAGRDTQYF | TGCGCCAGCAGCTTGGCCGGTAGAGATACGCAGTATTTT
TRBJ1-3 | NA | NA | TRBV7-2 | CASSLVVGVAGNTIYF | TGTGCCAGCAGCTTAGTAGTGGGAGTAGCCGGAAACACCATATATTTT
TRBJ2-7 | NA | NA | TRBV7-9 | CASSLAYSPIYEQYF | TGTGCCAGCAGCTTAGCATACAGCCCAATCTACGAGCAGTACTTC
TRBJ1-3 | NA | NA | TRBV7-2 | CASSLARGSGNTIYF | TGTGCCAGCAGCTTAGCCCGGGGCTCTGGAAACACCATATATTTT
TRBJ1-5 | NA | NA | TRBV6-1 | CASSEALRDLPQHF | TGTGCCAGCAGTGAAGCGCTTCGGGATCTGCCCCAGCATTTT
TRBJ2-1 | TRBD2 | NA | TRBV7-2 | CASSLNSGGALGEQFF | TGTGCCAGCAGCTTGAATAGCGGGGGGGCCTTGGGTGAGCAGTTCTTC
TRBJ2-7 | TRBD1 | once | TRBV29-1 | CSVEEAGTGTYEQYF | TGCAGCGTTGAGGAAGCCGGGACAGGGACCTACGAGCAGTACTTC
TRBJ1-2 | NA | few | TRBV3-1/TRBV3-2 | CASSLTTGTRNYGYTF | TGTGCCAGCAGCCTAACTACGGGGACACGGAACTATGGCTACACCTTC
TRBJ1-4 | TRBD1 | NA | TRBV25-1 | CASRRQGWDEKLFF | TGTGCCAGCAGAAGACAGGGCTGGGATGAAAAACTGTTTTTT
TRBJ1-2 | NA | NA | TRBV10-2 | CASSESQLGGYGYTF | TGCGCCAGCAGTGAGTCCCAACTGGGGGGCTATGGCTACACCTTC
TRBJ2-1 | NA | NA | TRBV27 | CASSFGNEQFF | TGTGCCAGCAGTTTCGGGAATGAGCAGTTCTTC
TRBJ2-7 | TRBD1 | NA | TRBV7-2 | CASSLGGTATYEQYF | TGTGCCAGCAGCTTAGGGGGGACAGCTACCTACGAGCAGTACTTC
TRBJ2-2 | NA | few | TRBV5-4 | CASGDPGDPNTGELFF | TGTGCCAGCGGAGATCCAGGGGATCCGAACACCGGGGAGCTGTTTTTT
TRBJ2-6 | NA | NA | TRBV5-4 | CASSSGLSSGANVLTF | TGTGCCAGCAGTTCAGGGTTAAGCTCTGGGGCCAACGTCCTGACTTTC
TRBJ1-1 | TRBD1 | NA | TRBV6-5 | CASSSRQGANTEAFF | TGTGCCAGCAGTTCCAGACAGGGGGCGAACACTGAAGCTTTCTTT
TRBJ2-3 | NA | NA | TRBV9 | CASSVAGEIDTQYF | TGTGCCAGCAGCGTAGCGGGAGAGATAGATACGCAGTATTTT
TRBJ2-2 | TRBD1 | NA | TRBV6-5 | CASSIGTGNTGELFF | TGTGCCAGCAGCATCGGGACAGGGAACACCGGGGAGCTGTTTTTT
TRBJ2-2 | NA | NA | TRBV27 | CASTSHSNTGELFF | TGTGCCAGCACCAGCCATAGCAACACCGGGGAGCTGTTTTTT
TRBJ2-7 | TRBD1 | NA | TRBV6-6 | CATTGQSYEQYF | TGTGCCACCACGGGACAGTCCTACGAGCAGTACTTC
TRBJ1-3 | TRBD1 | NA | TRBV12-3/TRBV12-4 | CASSLSRGNTIYF | TGTGCCAGCAGTTTATCCAGGGGGAACACCATATATTTT
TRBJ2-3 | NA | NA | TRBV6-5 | CASKVSGTDTQYF | TGTGCCAGCAAGGTGTCAGGAACAGATACGCAGTATTTT
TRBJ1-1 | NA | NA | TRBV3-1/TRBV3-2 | CASSSGSEAFF | TGTGCCAGCAGCTCAGGGTCTGAAGCTTTCTTT
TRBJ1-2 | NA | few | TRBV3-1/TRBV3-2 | CASSQAAGKNYGYTF | TGTGCCAGCAGCCAAGCTGCAGGGAAGAACTATGGCTACACCTTC
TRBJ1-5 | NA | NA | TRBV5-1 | CASSLDPEEAQHF | TGCGCCAGCAGCTTGGACCCGGAGGAGGCCCAGCATTTT
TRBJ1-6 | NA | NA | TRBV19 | CASSSAGTSWSLHF | TGTGCCAGTAGTTCCGCTGGGACATCTTGGTCCCTCCACTTT
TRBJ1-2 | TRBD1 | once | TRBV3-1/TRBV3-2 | CASSPGTGGLYGYTF | TGTGCCAGCAGCCCCGGGACAGGGGGGCTCTATGGCTACACCTTC